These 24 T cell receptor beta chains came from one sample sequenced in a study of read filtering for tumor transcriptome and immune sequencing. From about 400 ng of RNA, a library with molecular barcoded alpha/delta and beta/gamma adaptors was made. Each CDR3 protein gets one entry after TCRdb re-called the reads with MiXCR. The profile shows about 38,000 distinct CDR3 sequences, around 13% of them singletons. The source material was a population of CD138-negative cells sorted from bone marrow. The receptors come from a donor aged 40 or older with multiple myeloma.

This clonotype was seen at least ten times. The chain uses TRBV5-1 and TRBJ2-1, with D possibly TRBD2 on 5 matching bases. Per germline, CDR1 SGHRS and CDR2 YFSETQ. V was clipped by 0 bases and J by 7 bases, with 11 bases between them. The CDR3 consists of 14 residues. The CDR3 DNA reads TGCGCCAGCAGCTTGGGTGGAACGGGGAATGAGCAGTTCTTC. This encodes CASSLGGTGNEQFF.

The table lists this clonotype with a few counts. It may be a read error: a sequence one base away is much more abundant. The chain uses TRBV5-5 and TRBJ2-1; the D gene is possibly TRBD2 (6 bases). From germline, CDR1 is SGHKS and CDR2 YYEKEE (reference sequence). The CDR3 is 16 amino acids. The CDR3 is CASSWGLSSSYNGQFF. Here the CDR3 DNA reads TGTGCCAGCAGCTGGGGACTGTCCAGCTCCTACAATGGGCAGTTCTTC.

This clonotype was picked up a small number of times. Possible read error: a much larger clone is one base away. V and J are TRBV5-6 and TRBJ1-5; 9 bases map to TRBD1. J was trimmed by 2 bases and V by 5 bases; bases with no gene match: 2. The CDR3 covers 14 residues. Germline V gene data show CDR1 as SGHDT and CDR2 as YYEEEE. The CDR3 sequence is CASSRTGGNQPQHF. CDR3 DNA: TGTGCCAGCAGTCGGACAGGGGGCAATCAGCCCCAGCATTTT.

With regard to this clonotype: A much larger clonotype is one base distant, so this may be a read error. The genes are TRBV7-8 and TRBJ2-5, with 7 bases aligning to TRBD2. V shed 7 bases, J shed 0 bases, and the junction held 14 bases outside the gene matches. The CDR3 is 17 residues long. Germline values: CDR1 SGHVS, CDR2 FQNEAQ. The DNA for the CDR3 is TGTGCCAGCATGGACGGGGGGAGGAGGAAAAACCAAGAGACCCAGTACTTC. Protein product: CASMDGGRRKNQETQYF. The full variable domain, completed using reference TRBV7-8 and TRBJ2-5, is GAGVSQSPRYKVAKRGQDVALRCDPISGHVSLFWYQQALGQGPEFLTYFQNEAQLDKSGLPSDRFFAERPEGSVSTLKIQRTQQEDSAVYLCASMDGGRRKNQETQYFGPGTRLLVL.

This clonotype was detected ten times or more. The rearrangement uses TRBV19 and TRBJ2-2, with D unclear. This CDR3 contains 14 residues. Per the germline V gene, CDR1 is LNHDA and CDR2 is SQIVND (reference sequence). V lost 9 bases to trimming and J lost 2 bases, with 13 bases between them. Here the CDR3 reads CASETRANTGELFF. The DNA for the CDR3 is TGTGCCAGCGAGACCCGGGCAAACACCGGGGAGCTGTTTTTT.

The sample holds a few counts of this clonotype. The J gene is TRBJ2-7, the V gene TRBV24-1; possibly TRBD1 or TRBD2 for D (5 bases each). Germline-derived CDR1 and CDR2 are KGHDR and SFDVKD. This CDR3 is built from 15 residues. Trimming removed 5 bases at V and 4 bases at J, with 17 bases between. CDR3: CATSGPGPRMYEQYF. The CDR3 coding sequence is TGTGCCACCAGTGGACCGGGACCGAGGATGTACGAGCAGTACTTC.

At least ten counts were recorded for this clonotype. In DNA form, the CDR3 reads TGCGCCAGCAGCCAAGTGTGGGCGGGGCGCTACGAGCAGTACTTC. As protein: CASSQVWAGRYEQYF. The gene calls are TRBV4-1 and TRBJ2-7, with TRBD2 as a possible D gene (6 bases). The germline V gene has CDR1 MGHRA and CDR2 YSYEKL. CDR3 size: 15 residues. The V end was cut by 1 base, the J end by 3 bases, with 13 bases between.

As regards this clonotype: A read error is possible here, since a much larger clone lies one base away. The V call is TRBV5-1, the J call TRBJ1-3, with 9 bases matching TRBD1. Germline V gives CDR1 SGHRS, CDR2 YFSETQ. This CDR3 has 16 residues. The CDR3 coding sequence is TGCGCCAACAGCGCGAAACAGGGGGCCTCTGGAAACACCATATATTTT. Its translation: CANSAKQGASGNTIYF.

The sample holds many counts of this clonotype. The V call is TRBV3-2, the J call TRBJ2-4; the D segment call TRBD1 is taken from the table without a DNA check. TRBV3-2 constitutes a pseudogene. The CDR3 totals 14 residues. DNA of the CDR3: TGTGCCAGAAGGGGCCGGGAAGCCAAAAACATTCAGTACTTC. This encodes CARRGREAKNIQYF.

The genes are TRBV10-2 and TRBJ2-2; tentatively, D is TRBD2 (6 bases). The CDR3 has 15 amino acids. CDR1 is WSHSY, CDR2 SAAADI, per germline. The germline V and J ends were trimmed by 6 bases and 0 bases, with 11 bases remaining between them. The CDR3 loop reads CASSPGGANTGELFF. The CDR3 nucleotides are TGCGCCAGCAGCCCCGGCGGGGCGAACACCGGGGAGCTGTTTTTT.

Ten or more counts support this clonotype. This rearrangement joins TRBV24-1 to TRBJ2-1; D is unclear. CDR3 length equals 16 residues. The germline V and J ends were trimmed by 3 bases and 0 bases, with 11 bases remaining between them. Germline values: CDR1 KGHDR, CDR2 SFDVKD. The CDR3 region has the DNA TGTGCCACCAGTGATGCGACGGATAGCTCCTACAATGAGCAGTTCTTC. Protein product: CATSDATDSSYNEQFF.

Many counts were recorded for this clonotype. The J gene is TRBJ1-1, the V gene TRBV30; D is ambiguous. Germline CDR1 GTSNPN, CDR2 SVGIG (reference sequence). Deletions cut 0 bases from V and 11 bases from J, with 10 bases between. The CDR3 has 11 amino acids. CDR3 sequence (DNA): TGTGCCTGGAGTGTAGCCGGGCCGGCTTTCTTT. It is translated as CAWSVAGPAFF. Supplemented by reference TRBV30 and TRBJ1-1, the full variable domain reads SQTIHQWPATLVQPVGSPLSLECTVEGTSNPNLYWYRQAAGRGLQLLFYSVGIGQISSEVPQNLSASRPQDRQFILSSKKLLLSDSGFYLCAWSVAGPAFFGQGTRLTVV.

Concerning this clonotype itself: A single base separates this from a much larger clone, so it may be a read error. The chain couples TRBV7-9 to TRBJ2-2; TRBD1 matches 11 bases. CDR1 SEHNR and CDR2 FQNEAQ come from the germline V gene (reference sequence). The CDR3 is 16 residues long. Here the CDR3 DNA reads TGTGCCAGCAGCTTAGAGGGGACAGGGGGTGCCGGGGAGCTGTTGTTT. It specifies CASSLEGTGGAGELLF.

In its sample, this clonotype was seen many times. This CDR3 is CASSPTPYEQYF. Written as DNA, the CDR3 is TGTGCCAGCAGCCCAACCCCCTACGAGCAGTACTTC. The V call is TRBV4-2, the J call TRBJ2-7; D gene ambiguous. The CDR3 has 12 residues. The V end lost 4 bases, the J end lost 2 bases, and 6 bases lay between the germline ends. Germline CDR1 and CDR2: LGHNA and YNFKEQ.

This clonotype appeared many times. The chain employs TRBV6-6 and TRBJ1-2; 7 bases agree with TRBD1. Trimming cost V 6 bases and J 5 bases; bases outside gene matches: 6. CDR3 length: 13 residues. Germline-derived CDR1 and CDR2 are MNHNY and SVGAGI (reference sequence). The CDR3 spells CASRKGQPYGYTF. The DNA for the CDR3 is TGTGCCAGCAGAAAGGGACAGCCATATGGCTACACCTTC.

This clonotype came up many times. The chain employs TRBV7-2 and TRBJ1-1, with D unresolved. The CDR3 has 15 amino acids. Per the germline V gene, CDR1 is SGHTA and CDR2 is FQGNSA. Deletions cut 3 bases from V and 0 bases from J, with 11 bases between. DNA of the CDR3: TGTGCCAGCAGCTTGAGGGATTTCATGAACACTGAAGCTTTCTTT. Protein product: CASSLRDFMNTEAFF.

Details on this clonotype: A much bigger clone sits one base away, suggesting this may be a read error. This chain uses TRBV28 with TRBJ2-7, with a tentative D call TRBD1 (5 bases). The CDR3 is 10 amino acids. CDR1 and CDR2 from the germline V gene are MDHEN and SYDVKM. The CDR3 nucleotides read TGTGCCAGCGGGGCCTACGGGCAGTACTTC. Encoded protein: CASGAYGQYF.

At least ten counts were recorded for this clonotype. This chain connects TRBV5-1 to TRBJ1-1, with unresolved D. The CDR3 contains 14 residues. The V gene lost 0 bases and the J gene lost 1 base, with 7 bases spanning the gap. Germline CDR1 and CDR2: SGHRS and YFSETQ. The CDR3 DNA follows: TGCGCCAGCAGCTTGGGCCAGACGAACACTGAAGCTTTCTTT. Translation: CASSLGQTNTEAFF.

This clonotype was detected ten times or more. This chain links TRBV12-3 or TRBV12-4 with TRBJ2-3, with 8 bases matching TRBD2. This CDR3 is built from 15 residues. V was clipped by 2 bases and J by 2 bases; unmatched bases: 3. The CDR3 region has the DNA TGTGCCAGCAGTTTATTAGCGGGGTTCACAGATACGCAGTATTTT. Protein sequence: CASSLLAGFTDTQYF.

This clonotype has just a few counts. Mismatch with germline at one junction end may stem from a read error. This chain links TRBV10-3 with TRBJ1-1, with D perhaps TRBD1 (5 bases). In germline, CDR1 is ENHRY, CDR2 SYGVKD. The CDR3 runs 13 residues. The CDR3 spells CAINRDGNTEAFF. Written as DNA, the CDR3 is TGTGCCATCAACCGGGACGGAAACACTGAAGCTTTTTTT.

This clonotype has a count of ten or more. CDR3 nucleotides: TGTGCCTGGACCGGGACAGTCCTTAGGAATGAGCAGTTCTTC. Translating it yields CAWTGTVLRNEQFF. The chain has TRBV30 and TRBJ2-1; TRBD1 matches 7 bases. J gave up 7 bases and V 4 bases, and 10 bases lay outside the gene matches. Germline assignment: CDR1 GTSNPN and CDR2 SVGIG (reference sequence). The CDR3 contains 14 residues.

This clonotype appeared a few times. The CDR3: CASSSGTSGGFVDEQFF. The CDR3 coding sequence is TGTGCCAGCAGCAGCGGGACTAGCGGGGGATTTGTTGATGAGCAGTTCTTC. The genes are TRBV7-3 and TRBJ2-1; 14 bases fit TRBD2. The germline V gene has CDR1 SGHTA and CDR2 FQGTGA. V lost 5 bases and J lost 8; bases outside the gene matches: 11. This CDR3 is 17 amino acids long.

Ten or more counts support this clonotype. CDR3 protein: CSARFMGDQSYEQYF. In DNA, the CDR3 is TGCAGTGCTAGGTTCATGGGCGATCAATCCTACGAGCAGTACTTC. The J gene is TRBJ2-7, the V gene TRBV20-1; D gene unclear. The CDR3 sequence is 15 residues long. The germline gives CDR1 DFQATT, CDR2 SNEGSKA (reference sequence). The V and J ends lost 3 bases and 1 base respectively, with 16 bases between them.

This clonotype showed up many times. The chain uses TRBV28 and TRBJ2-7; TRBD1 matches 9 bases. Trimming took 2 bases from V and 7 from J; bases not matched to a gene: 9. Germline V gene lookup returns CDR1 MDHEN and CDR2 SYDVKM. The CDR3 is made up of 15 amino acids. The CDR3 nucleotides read TGTGCCAGCAGTTTAGGCGGGACAGGGTTGTGGGAGCAGTACTTC. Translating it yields CASSLGGTGLWEQYF.